This paragraph reports one TCR beta chain. Its antigen is unknown. This sample is drawn from a study of cytomegalovirus exposure and HLA in healthy donors. Across the whole study: The Caucasian-associated ancestry cluster held around 76% of around 380 genotyped donors. The study's findings and limits: Earlier results showed most TCR beta V segments being productive about 87% or about 30% of the time. In a later analysis, V- and J-gene trimming of beta chains associated with a DCLRE1C missense variant, replicated independently. A classifier reportedly called cytomegalovirus status with high sensitivity and specificity.

This PCR relied on a set of 60 Vbeta primers and 13 Jbeta primers. Here immunoSEQ multiplex PCR was the method, and the copy in TCRdb shows in-frame clones only, minus some. The sample lists about 200,000 clones, around 85% occurring once. CDR3 length: 15 residues. Sequencing was performed on PBMCs. The chain combines TRBV21-1 with TRBJ1-5; no DNA check was done on the table's D call, TRBD1. TRBV21-1 is a listed pseudogene. The receptor comes from a man aged 45-65 years in good health and CMV-seronegative. The CDR3: CASSICHRENQPQHF. CDR3 DNA: TGTGCCAGCAGCATCTGCCACAGGGAAAATCAGCCCCAGCATTTT.